Sequencing of this TCR beta chain was carried out in a study of cytomegalovirus exposure and HLA in healthy donors. General study findings and limits: A likely sequencing artifact accounted for one observed cluster of highly shared sequence variants. Among TCR beta chains, those listed as cytomegalovirus-associated numbered about 160.

With 60 Vbeta and 13 Jbeta primers, the PCR was carried out. Original processing notes: Among the unique TCR beta chains that a later analysis counted, about 81 million in all, about 10 million were shared. Clones were sequenced by immunoSEQ multiplex PCR, and TCRdb holds only the in-frame ones, with some missing. V and J calls and clone size are given by that table; D and trimming were obtained from the DNA. The table shows around 100,000 clones, with 60% to 75% occurring only once. This CDR3 contains 15 residues. Germline V gene data show CDR1 as SGDLS and CDR2 as YYNGEE. V lost 2 bases to trimming and J lost 5 bases; unmatched junction nucleotides: 6. This clone was counted between two and nine times. Its antigen is unidentified.

The specimen was PBMCs. The clonotype originates from a man aged 40-49 years in good health and CMV-seropositive. This sequence joins TRBV9 and TRBJ1-4; TRBD1 matches 7 bases. DNA for the CDR3: TGTGCCAGCAGCGTGGGGGACAGCCGGAATGAAAAACTGTTTTTT. Translation gives CASSVGDSRNEKLFF.